The clone carrying this TCR beta chain was counted a single time. Its target is unknown. The CDR3 extends over 13 amino acids. The ends were cut back, 6 bases at V and 6 bases at J, with 15 bases in the middle. Germline V gives CDR1 SGHAT, CDR2 FQNNGV. This entry is derived from a study of blood T cells in healthy people across ages. The donors, healthy Caucasians from Russia, were aged 6 to 90. Per sample, extraction of total RNA gave at least 6 micrograms in every case. The second PCR ran about 6 to 12 cycles with a sample-barcoded 5' primer and J-beta primers. One entry per CDR3 protein results from TCRdb running MiXCR on the 5' RACE reads. The sample yields approximately 800,000 distinct CDR3 sequences, about 55% seen once. Study outcomes and limitations: The percentage of naive T cells correlated strongly with TCR beta diversity. Among T cells, TCR beta diversity per million cells dropped roughly linearly as age rose.

Sequenced input: blood. This receptor was identified in an elderly man in good health. V gene TRBV11-2 combines with J gene TRBJ2-7, with D possibly matching TRBD2 (5 bases). The CDR3: CASRTTSAGEQYF. In DNA, the CDR3 is TGTGCCAGCAGAACGACATCGGCGGGCGAGCAGTACTTC.